Detailed here is one T cell receptor (beta chain). What it binds is unknown. This CDR3 contains 14 residues. CDR1 PRHDT and CDR2 FYEKMQ come from the germline V gene (reference sequence). V was clipped by 6 bases and J by 5 bases; unmatched bases: 8. The data derive from a study of identical twins. MiXCR, applied by TCRdb to the 5' RACE reads, yields one record per CDR3 protein. The table lists around 1.7 million distinct CDR3 sequences, around a third of them singletons. The study's findings and limits: Cord blood's abundant beta clonotypes had fewer insertions, unlike memory repertoires. Weaker excess twin sharing was seen among beta out-of-frame sequences. Low generation probability was overrepresented in out-of-frame alpha sequences shared by twins.

The clonotype was recovered from a newborn girl in good health. This chain uses TRBV13 with TRBJ1-1, with 8 positions matching TRBD1. Sequencing input: cord blood. Here the CDR3 reads CASRVDRGSTEAFF. CDR3 coding DNA: TGTGCCAGCAGAGTCGACAGGGGTAGTACTGAAGCTTTCTTT.